This is a list of T cell receptor beta chains from one sample in a study of type 1 regulatory T cells. Each CDR3 protein gets one entry after TCRdb re-called the reads with MiXCR. The data contain 75,000 to 100,000 distinct CDR3 sequences, less than 40% of them seen just once; the ten biggest clones take up 2% to 2.5%. The sequenced sample was CD4+ T cells, either the whole sample or a sorted fraction (not recorded which). These receptors all come from a human donor in good health. CDR3s include the opening cysteine and the closing phenylalanine or tryptophan. Each record gives: D gene, V gene, clone size, J gene, CDR3 DNA, CDR3 protein. A D gene is named only where the DNA matches it firmly. For some rows the clone size is stated as once, few or many, or as a class when expanded; others skip it.

>NA|TRBV9|NA|TRBJ2-3
TGTGCCAGCAGCGTAGCTGGAGTGGAGCAGGATACGCAGTATTTT
CASSVAGVEQDTQYF
>TRBD2|TRBV5-1|few|TRBJ2-3
TGCGCCAGCAGCATCCTTTTACCGGGACTAGCGGGAGCTAGCACAGATACGCAGTATTTT
CASSILLPGLAGASTDTQYF
>TRBD1|TRBV11-2|NA|TRBJ2-1
TGTGCCAGCAGCTTAGGGGGACAGGGTAATGAGCAGTTCTTC
CASSLGGQGNEQFF
>NA|TRBV20-1|few|TRBJ2-1
TGCAGTGCTAGTGCTTGGAGGAACTCCTACAATGAGCAGTTCTTC
CSASAWRNSYNEQFF
>NA|TRBV5-1|few|TRBJ2-3
TGCGCCAGCAGTTCTCCAGATACGCAGTATTTT
CASSSPDTQYF
>NA|TRBV29-1|NA|TRBJ1-4
TGCAGCGCTGCCCGGGCAGGGGATTATGAAAAACTGTTTTTT
CSAARAGDYEKLFF
>TRBD1|TRBV15|NA|TRBJ2-2
TGTGCCACCAGGGGACAGGGAACTCCCCCGAACACCGGGGAGCTGTTTTTT
CATRGQGTPPNTGELFF
>NA|TRBV7-2|NA|TRBJ2-1
TGTGCCAGCAGCCGTACAATTTACAATGGGCAGTTCTTC
CASSRTIYNGQFF
>TRBD2|TRBV5-1|NA|TRBJ2-2
TGCGCCAGCAGTCCCGGCGGGGGGGCTGCCGGGGAGCTGTTTTTT
CASSPGGGAAGELFF
>TRBD1|TRBV7-2|NA|TRBJ1-5
TGTGCCAGCAGTCTCGCCCAGGGGGAGCCCCAGCATTTT
CASSLAQGEPQHF
>TRBD1|TRBV19|NA|TRBJ1-4
TGTGCCAGCGGGACAGGGACTAATGAAAAACTGTTTTTT
CASGTGTNEKLFF
>NA|TRBV7-2|NA|TRBJ2-7
TGTGCCACCGGACCTATCTCGGCGTACGAGCAGTACTTC
CATGPISAYEQYF
>NA|TRBV12-3/TRBV12-4|NA|TRBJ2-7
TGTGCCAGCAGTTTCTCAGGGGAGCACGAGCAGTACTTC
CASSFSGEHEQYF
>TRBD2|TRBV7-2|NA|TRBJ2-1
TGTGCCAGCAGCTTACTAGCGGGGACAAACAATGAGCAGTTCTTC
CASSLLAGTNNEQFF
>NA|TRBV10-3|NA|TRBJ2-4
TGTGCCATCAGTGAGGACGGTTTGAGCAACATTCAGTACTTC
CAISEDGLSNIQYF
>TRBD1|TRBV7-2|NA|TRBJ2-7
TGTGCCAGCAGCGTCGACAGGGGGCAGGCGTACGAGCAGTACTTC
CASSVDRGQAYEQYF
>TRBD1|TRBV7-9|NA|TRBJ2-1
TGTGCCAGCAGCCCCGTCGGGACAGGGGGTCACAATGAGCAGTTCTTC
CASSPVGTGGHNEQFF
>TRBD1|TRBV30|NA|TRBJ1-3
TGTGCCTGGAGTGCATCACAGGGGAACACCATATATTTT
CAWSASQGNTIYF
>NA|TRBV7-2|few|TRBJ2-3
TGTGCCAGCAGTACAACCCCAGATACGCAGTATTTT
CASSTTPDTQYF
>TRBD2|TRBV20-1|NA|TRBJ2-2
TGCAGTGCGCGTTATTCTAGCGGGAGTCGAGGTACCGGGGAGCTGTTTTTT
CSARYSSGSRGTGELFF
>TRBD2|TRBV7-2|NA|TRBJ2-7
TGTGCCAGCAGCTTATCAACTAGCGGGCCCTACGAGCAGTACTTC
CASSLSTSGPYEQYF
>TRBD1|TRBV20-1|few|TRBJ2-7
TGCAGTGCTGCTATTGGGGGGACAGGGTCCTACGAGCAGTACTTC
CSAAIGGTGSYEQYF